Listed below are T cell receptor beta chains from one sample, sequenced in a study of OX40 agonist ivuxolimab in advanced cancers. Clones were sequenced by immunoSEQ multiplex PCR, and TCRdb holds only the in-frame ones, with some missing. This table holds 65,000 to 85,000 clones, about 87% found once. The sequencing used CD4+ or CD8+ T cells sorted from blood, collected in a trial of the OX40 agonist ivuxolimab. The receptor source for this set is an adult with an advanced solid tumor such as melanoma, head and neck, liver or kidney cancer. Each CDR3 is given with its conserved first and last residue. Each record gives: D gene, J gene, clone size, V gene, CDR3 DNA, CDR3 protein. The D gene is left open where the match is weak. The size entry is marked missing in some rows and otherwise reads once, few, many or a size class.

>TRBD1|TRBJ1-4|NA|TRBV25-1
TGTGCCAGCAGGGGACAGGGGGACGAAAAACTGTTTTTT
CASRGQGDEKLFF
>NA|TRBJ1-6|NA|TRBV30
TGTGCCTGGAGTGTACGGGGGACGGCGGGATCACCCCTCCACTTT
CAWSVRGTAGSPLHF
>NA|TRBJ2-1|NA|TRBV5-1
TGCGCCAGCAGCCCAGCGGACTCCATATACAATGAGCAGTTCTTC
CASSPADSIYNEQFF
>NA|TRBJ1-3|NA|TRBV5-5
TGTGCCAGCAGCTCAAACCCAACCCAGGGAAACACCATATATTTT
CASSSNPTQGNTIYF
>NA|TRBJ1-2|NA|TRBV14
TGTGCCAGCAGCCAACGACGGGGGGTGGGTGGCTACACCTTC
CASSQRRGVGGYTF
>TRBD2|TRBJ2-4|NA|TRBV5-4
TGTGCCAGCAGCTTGGCTAGCGGGGGGAACATTCAGTACTTC
CASSLASGGNIQYF
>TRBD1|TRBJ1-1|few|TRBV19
TGTGCCAGTACCCTCGACAGGGGGAACACTGAAGCTTTCTTT
CASTLDRGNTEAFF
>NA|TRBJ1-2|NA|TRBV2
TGTGCCACCCAGAAGGGGCAGGCAGCTAACTATGGCTACACCTTC
CATQKGQAANYGYTF
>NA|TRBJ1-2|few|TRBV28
TGTGCCAGCCGTTGGACAGATAACTATGGCTACACCTTC
CASRWTDNYGYTF
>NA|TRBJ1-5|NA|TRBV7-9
TGTGCCAGCAGCTTAGGCTTGGGGGAGGGAACGCAGCCCCAGCATTTT
CASSLGLGEGTQPQHF
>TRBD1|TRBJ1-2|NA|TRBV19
TGTGCCAGTAGTATCCTCACCGGGACAGGGAATGGCTACACCTTC
CASSILTGTGNGYTF
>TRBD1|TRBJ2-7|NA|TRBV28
TGTGCCAGCAGTCCCCCGGGACAGGGGGTATACGAGCAGTACTTC
CASSPPGQGVYEQYF
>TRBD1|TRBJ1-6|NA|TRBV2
TGTGCCAGCCATGACAGGGGGTATTCACCCCTCCACTTT
CASHDRGYSPLHF
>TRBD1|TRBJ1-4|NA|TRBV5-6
TGTGCCAGCAGCTTGTTTCGACAGGGGGAAAAACTGTTTTTT
CASSLFRQGEKLFF
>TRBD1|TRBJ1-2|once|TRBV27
TGTGCCAGCAGGAGGGCAGGGGGTCGAGCTAACTATGGCTACACCTTC
CASRRAGGRANYGYTF
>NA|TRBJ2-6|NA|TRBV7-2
TGTGCCAGCAGCCCCCGGGGCCAGGGCGCTGGGGCCAACGTCCTGACTTTC
CASSPRGQGAGANVLTF
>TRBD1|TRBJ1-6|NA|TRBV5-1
TGCGCCAGCAGTAATGCGGGACAGGGAGGATCACCCCTCCACTTT
CASSNAGQGGSPLHF
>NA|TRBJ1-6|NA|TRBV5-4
TGTGCCAGCAGTTCATGGACTGGGATGGAACCCCTCCACTTT
CASSSWTGMEPLHF
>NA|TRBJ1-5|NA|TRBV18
TGTGCCAGCTCACCATTGGGGGGTAGAGGCAATCAGCCCCAGCATTTT
CASSPLGGRGNQPQHF
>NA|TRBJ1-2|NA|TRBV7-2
TGTGCCAGCAGCCCCCCTGGCAGCTATGGCTACACCTTC
CASSPPGSYGYTF
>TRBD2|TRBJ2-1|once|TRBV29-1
TGCAGCGTTGCCCTAGCGGGGGGGGCTGGCAATGAGCAGTTCTTC
CSVALAGGAGNEQFF
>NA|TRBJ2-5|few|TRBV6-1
TGTGCCAGCAGTGGCGTGGGGGTTGAGACCCAGTACTTC
CASSGVGVETQYF
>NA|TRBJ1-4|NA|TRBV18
TGTGCCAGCTCATCTGTGACAGCTCATGCAACTAATGAAAAACTGTTTTTT
CASSSVTAHATNEKLFF
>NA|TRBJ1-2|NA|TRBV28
TGTGCCAGCAGCTCAATCTATGGCTACACCTTC
CASSSIYGYTF
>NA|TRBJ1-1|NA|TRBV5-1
TGCGCCAGCAGCTTACAGGAGAACACTGAAGCTTTCTTT
CASSLQENTEAFF
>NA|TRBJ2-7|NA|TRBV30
TGTGCCTGGAGTGGCTTATACGAGCAGTACTTC
CAWSGLYEQYF
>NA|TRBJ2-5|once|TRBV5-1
TGCGCCAGCAGCTGGGGCGGCGGGGGCGGGGGTTACGAGACCCAGTACTTC
CASSWGGGGGGYETQYF
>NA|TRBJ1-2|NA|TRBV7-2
TGTGCCAGCAGCTTAGGCGCTTTCAGCTCCGTCGGTGGCTACACCTTC
CASSLGAFSSVGGYTF
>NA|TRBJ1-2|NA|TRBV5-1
TGCGCCAGCAGCTTGGGCCCAGGGGACTATGGCTACACCTTC
CASSLGPGDYGYTF
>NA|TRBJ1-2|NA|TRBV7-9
TGTGCCAGCAGCTTAACCGACAGCCCTAACTATGGCTACACCTTC
CASSLTDSPNYGYTF
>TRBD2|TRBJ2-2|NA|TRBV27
TGTGCCAGCAGTCGCAGCGGGAGCCCAGGCACCGGGGAGCTGTTTTTT
CASSRSGSPGTGELFF
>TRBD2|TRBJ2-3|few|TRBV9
TGTGCCAGCAGCGGCGGGGGGGCCCCAGATACGCAGTATTTT
CASSGGGAPDTQYF
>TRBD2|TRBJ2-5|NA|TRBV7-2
TGTGCCAGCAGCTTCGGGGGGGTGGTACAAGAGACCCAGTACTTC
CASSFGGVVQETQYF
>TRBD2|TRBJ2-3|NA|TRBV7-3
TGTGCCAGCAGCCTGACTAGCGGGGGGCATACGCAGTATTTT
CASSLTSGGHTQYF
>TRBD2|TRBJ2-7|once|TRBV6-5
TGTGCCAGCAGACGCACGGTGGGAGGGTGGTACGAGCAGTACTTC
CASRRTVGGWYEQYF
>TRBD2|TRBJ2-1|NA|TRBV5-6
TGTGCCAGCAGCTTCGGGACTAGCGGGGGTATGTTCTTC
CASSFGTSGGMFF
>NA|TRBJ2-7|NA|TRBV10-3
TGTGCCATCAGTGAGTCAAAGGGCGGACCCTACGAGCAGTACTTC
CAISESKGGPYEQYF
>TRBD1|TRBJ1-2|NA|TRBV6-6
TGTGCCAGCAGAACGGGACAGGGGGTATGGGGGCATGGCTACACCTTC
CASRTGQGVWGHGYTF
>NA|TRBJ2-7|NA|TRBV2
TGTGCCAGCAGCCCCCTAGAGTGGAATGGCGAGCAGTACTTC
CASSPLEWNGEQYF
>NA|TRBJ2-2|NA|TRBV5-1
TGCGCCAGCAGCCGGGAGCCCCGTCAGTCCCCGAACACCGGGGAGCTGTTTTTT
CASSREPRQSPNTGELFF
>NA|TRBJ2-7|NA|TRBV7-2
TGTGCCAGCAGCTTAGGGGCAGGAATCGAGCAGTACTTC
CASSLGAGIEQYF
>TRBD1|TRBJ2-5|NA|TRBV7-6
TGTGCCAGCAGCGCAACAGGGGGCTCGAGAGAGACCCAGTACTTC
CASSATGGSRETQYF
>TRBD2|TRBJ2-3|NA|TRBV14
TGTGCCAGCAGCCTGCGGGGGGGCGTTGATACGCAGTATTTT
CASSLRGGVDTQYF